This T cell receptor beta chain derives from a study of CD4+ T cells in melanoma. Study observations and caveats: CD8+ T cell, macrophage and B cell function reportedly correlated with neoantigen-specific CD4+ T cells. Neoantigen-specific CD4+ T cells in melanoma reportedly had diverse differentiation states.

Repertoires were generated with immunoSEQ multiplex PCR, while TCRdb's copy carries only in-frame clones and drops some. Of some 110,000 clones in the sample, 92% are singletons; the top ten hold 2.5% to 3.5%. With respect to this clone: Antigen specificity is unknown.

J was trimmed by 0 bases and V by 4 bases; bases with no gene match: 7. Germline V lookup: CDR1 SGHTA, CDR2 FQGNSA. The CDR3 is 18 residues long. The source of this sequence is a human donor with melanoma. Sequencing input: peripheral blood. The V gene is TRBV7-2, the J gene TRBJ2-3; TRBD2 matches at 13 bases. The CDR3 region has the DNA TGTGCCAGCAGCTCACGCACTAGCGGGAGGGCCAGCACAGATACGCAGTATTTT. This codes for CASSSRTSGRASTDTQYF.